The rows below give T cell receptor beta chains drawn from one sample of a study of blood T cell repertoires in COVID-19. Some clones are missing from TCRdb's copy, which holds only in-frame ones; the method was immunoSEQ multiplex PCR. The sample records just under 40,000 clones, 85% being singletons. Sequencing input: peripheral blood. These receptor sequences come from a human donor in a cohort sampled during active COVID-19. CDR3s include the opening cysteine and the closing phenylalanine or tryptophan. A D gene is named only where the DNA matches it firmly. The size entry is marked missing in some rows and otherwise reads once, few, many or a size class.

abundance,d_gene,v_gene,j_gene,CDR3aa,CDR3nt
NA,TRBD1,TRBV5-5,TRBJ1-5,CASSLVSTGDQPQHF,TGTGCCAGCAGCTTGGTTTCGACAGGGGATCAGCCCCAGCATTTT
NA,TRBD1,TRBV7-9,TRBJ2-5,CASSLDLGQGYF,TGTGCCAGCAGCTTAGATTTGGGACAGGGATACTTC
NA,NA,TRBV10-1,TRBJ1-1,CASSPGGHTEAFF,TGCGCCAGCAGTCCGGGGGGGCACACTGAAGCTTTCTTT
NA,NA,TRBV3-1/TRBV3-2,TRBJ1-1,CASSLGGNTEAFF,TGTGCCAGCAGCCTGGGGGGGAACACTGAAGCTTTCTTT
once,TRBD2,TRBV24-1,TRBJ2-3,CATSDPGTSGMSTDTQYF,TGTGCCACCAGTGACCCCGGGACTAGCGGGATGAGCACAGATACGCAGTATTTT
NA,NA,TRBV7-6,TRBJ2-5,CASSSPGETQYF,TGTGCCAGCAGCTCACCAGGAGAGACCCAGTACTTC
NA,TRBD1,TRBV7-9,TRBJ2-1,CASSLKDRIVLPFF,TGTGCCAGCAGCTTAAAGGACAGGATCGTCCTTCCGTTCTTC
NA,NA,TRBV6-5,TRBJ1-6,CASSYSGRDSPLHF,TGTGCCAGCAGTTACTCAGGCAGGGATTCACCCCTCCACTTT
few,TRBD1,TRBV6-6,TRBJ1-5,CASSPRGTGISNQPQHF,TGTGCCAGCAGTCCGAGGGGGACAGGGATTAGCAATCAGCCCCAGCATTTT
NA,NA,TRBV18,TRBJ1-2,CASSMAGYGYTF,TGTGCCAGCTCAATGGCAGGGTATGGCTACACCTTC
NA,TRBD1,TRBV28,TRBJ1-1,CASSTGGRGTEAFF,TGTGCCAGCAGTACAGGGGGCCGGGGCACTGAAGCTTTCTTT
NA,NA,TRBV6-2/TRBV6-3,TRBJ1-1,CASSVSQNTEAFF,TGTGCCAGCAGTGTTTCCCAAAACACTGAAGCTTTCTTT
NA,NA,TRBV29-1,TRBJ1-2,CSVVDVGYGYTF,TGCAGCGTTGTAGATGTGGGCTATGGCTATACCTTC
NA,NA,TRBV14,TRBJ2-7,CASSQGVRTYEQYF,TGTGCCAGCAGCCAAGGTGTCAGGACCTACGAGCAGTACTTC
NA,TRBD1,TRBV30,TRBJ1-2,CAWSEQGWSGYTF,TGTGCCTGGAGTGAACAGGGGTGGAGTGGCTACACCTTC
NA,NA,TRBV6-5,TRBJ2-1,CASSYEEGYNNEQFF,TGTGCCAGCAGTTATGAGGAGGGCTACAACAATGAGCAGTTCTTC
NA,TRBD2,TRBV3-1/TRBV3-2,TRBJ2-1,CASSQESLAGYNEQFF,TGTGCCAGCAGCCAAGAGAGCCTAGCGGGGTACAATGAGCAGTTCTTC
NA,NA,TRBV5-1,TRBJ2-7,CASSLGAQNEQYF,TGCGCCAGCAGCTTGGGGGCCCAGAACGAGCAGTACTTC
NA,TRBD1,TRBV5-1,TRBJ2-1,CASSRPGTGNTEQFF,TGCGCCAGCAGCCGACCCGGGACAGGTAACACTGAGCAGTTCTTC
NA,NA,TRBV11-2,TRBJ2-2,CASSLEDSSSGELFF,TGTGCCAGCAGCTTAGAAGACAGTTCGAGCGGGGAGCTGTTTTTT
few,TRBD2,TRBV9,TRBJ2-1,CASSVGWTSGEYEQFF,TGTGCCAGCAGCGTAGGCTGGACTAGCGGGGAATATGAGCAGTTCTTC
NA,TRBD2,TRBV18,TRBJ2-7,CASSQSSGGPPSYEQYF,TGTGCCAGCTCACAGTCGAGCGGGGGACCTCCCTCCTACGAGCAGTACTTC
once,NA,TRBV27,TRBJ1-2,CASQGFGGYTF,TGTGCCTCACAGGGTTTTGGTGGCTACACCTTC
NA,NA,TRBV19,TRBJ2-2,CASSIGEYIGTGELFF,TGTGCCAGTAGTATCGGGGAATATATAGGCACCGGGGAGCTGTTTTTT
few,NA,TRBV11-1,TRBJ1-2,CASSLREQYYGYTF,TGTGCCAGCAGCTTGCGGGAACAGTACTATGGCTACACCTTC
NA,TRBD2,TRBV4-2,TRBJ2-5,CASSQGRLAGGPKETQYF,TGTGCCAGCAGCCAAGGGAGGCTAGCGGGAGGGCCTAAGGAGACCCAGTACTTC
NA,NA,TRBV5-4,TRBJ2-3,CASSLAGPLTDTQYF,TGTGCCAGCAGCTTGGCAGGGCCCCTCACAGATACGCAGTATTTT
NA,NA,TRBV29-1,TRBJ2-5,CSARRGATEQETQYF,TGCAGCGCCCGAAGGGGCGCTACAGAACAAGAGACCCAGTACTTC
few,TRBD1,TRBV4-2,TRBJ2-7,CASSQDRGTGSREQYF,TGTGCCAGCAGCCAAGATCGGGGGACAGGGTCTCGCGAGCAGTACTTC
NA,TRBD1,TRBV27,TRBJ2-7,CASSPRNRGNYEQYF,TGTGCCAGCAGTCCAAGGAACAGGGGTAACTACGAGCAGTACTTC
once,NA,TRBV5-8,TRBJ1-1,CASSLVGRLNTEAFF,TGTGCCAGCAGCTTGGTGGGCAGGCTGAACACTGAAGCTTTCTTT
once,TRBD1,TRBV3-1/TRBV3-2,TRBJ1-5,CASSRGTDSNQPQHF,TGTGCCAGCAGCCGAGGGACAGATAGCAATCAGCCCCAGCATTTT
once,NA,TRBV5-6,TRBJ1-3,CASKNRDSGPGNTIYF,TGTGCCAGCAAAAACCGGGACTCTGGGCCTGGAAACACCATATATTTT
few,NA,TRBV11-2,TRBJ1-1,CASSLVEEAFF,TGTGCCAGCAGCCTGGTGGAGGAAGCTTTCTTT
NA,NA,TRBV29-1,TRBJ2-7,CSVYADYEQYF,TGCAGCGTTTATGCGGACTACGAGCAGTACTTC
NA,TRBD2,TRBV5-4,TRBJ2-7,CASSPTGTSDSYEQYF,TGTGCCAGCAGCCCGACCGGGACTAGCGACTCCTACGAGCAGTACTTC
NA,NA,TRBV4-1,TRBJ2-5,CASSQGVSVTSGETQYF,TGCGCCAGCAGCCAAGGGGTGTCCGTGACCAGCGGAGAGACCCAGTACTTC
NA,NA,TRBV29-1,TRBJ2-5,CSVRRDATQETQYF,TGCAGCGTACGGCGGGACGCGACCCAAGAGACCCAGTACTTC
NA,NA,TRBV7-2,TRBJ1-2,CASSLASSYGYTF,TGTGCCAGCAGCTTAGCTTCCAGCTATGGCTACACCTTC
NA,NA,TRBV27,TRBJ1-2,CASSLQGNYGYTF,TGTGCCAGCAGTTTACAGGGGAACTATGGCTACACCTTC
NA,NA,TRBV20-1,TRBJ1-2,CSANPGGGYTF,TGCAGTGCCAACCCGGGGGGCGGCTACACCTTC
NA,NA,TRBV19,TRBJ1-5,CASSIESRGYSNQPQHF,TGTGCCAGTAGTATAGAGTCCAGGGGCTATAGCAATCAGCCCCAGCATTTT
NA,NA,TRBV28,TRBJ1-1,CASTAGAINTEAFF,TGTGCCAGCACGGCAGGTGCCATAAACACTGAAGCTTTCTTT
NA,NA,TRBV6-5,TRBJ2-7,CASRTGLAVFEQYF,TGTGCCAGCAGAACGGGTCTAGCCGTCTTCGAGCAGTACTTC
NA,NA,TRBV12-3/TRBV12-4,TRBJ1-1,CAVGGQPNTEAFF,TGTGCCGTAGGAGGACAGCCGAACACTGAAGCTTTCTTT
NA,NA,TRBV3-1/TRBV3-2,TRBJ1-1,CASSGSGGGGSEAFF,TGTGCCAGCAGCGGATCCGGCGGGGGAGGGTCTGAAGCTTTCTTT
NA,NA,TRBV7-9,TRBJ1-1,CASSLTSGSEAFF,TGTGCCAGCAGCTTAACTTCCGGTTCTGAAGCTTTCTTT
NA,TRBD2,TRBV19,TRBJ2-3,CASSMGLELGTQYF,TGTGCCAGTAGTATGGGACTAGAGCTGGGTACGCAGTATTTT
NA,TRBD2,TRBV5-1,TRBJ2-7,CASSQTSSGSSYEQYF,TGCGCCAGCAGCCAGACCTCTAGCGGGAGCTCCTACGAGCAGTACTTC
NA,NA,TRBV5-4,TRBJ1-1,CASSKSSGDRNTEAFF,TGTGCCAGCAGCAAATCATCCGGAGACAGGAACACTGAAGCTTTCTTT
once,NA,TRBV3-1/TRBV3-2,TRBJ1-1,CASSLLENTEAFF,TGTGCCAGCAGCCTATTAGAGAACACTGAAGCTTTCTTT